Presented here are 2 T cell receptor beta chains from one specimen sequenced in a study of blood T cell repertoires in COVID-19. Sequencing was performed with immunoSEQ multiplex PCR; in TCRdb, only in-frame clones are kept and a portion is missing. Altogether about 85,000 clones are present, around 90% being singletons, with the ten largest covering around 4.8%. Sequencing was done on a sample of peripheral blood. The receptor source for this set is a woman of 80 years or more with acute or convalescent COVID-19.

As DNA, the CDR3 is TGCGCCAGCAGCTTGGGGACTAGAGCCGCAGATACGCAGTATTTT. It translates to CASSLGTRAADTQYF. This chain uses TRBV5-1 with TRBJ2-3; 7 bases match TRBD2. CDR3 size: 15 residues. V shed 0 bases and J 4 bases; nucleotides not matched to a gene: 5. Germline V gene data show CDR1 as SGHRS and CDR2 as YFSETQ.

The rearrangement links TRBV10-3 to TRBJ1-5; a possible D gene is TRBD1 (5 bases). V gave up 1 base and J gave up 0 bases, with 7 bases separating them. The CDR3 has 15 residues. CDR1 ENHRY and CDR2 SYGVKD come from the germline V gene. The CDR3 DNA reads as TGTGCCATCAGTGAGTTCAGGGATAGCAATCAGCCCCAGCATTTT. Translated: CAISEFRDSNQPQHF.